The 24 T cell receptor beta chains listed next were all sequenced from one sample in a study of cytomegalovirus exposure and HLA in healthy donors. 60 Vbeta and 13 Jbeta primers were used in PCR. Method: immunoSEQ multiplex PCR; TCRdb's copy keeps in-frame clones and lacks some. The sample has about 130,000 clones, around 67% seen once. The sequencing input was PBMCs. These TCRs come from a woman aged 40 to 50 in good health and CMV-seropositive.

V and J are TRBV28 and TRBJ2-7, with D perhaps matching TRBD1 (7 bases). CDR1 and CDR2 from the germline V gene are MDHEN and SYDVKM. The CDR3 loop spans 16 amino acids. Trimming took off 8 bases at V and 5 bases at J, with 25 bases between the two ends. The DNA for the CDR3 is TGTGCCAGCTCACCTCCTCAGGGGGGCGGGAAGGACGAGCAGTACTTC. This gives the protein CASSPPQGGGKDEQYF.

For this clone: The same CDR3 arises from other DNA sequences in this sample as well. The V and J genes are TRBV18 and TRBJ1-1; tentatively, D is TRBD1 (5 bases). Trimming pared 3 bases from V and 1 base from J, leaving 15 bases between. The CDR3 runs 16 residues. CDR1 is KGHSH and CDR2 is LQKENI in the germline V gene. The CDR3, as DNA: TGTGCCAGCTCACCCTCTACAGGACCCGCGAACACTGAAGCTTTCTTT. It yields the protein CASSPSTGPANTEAFF.

This clone has a handful of counts. V is TRBV5-4 and J is TRBJ1-6; TRBD1 aligns across 9 bases. The CDR3 has 15 amino acids. The germline V gene encodes CDR1 SGHNT and CDR2 YYREEE (reference sequence). V trimming: 3 bases; J trimming: 7 bases; junction bases outside the gene matches: 5. CDR3 protein: CASSSIQGANSPLHF. For the CDR3, the DNA is TGTGCCAGCAGCTCGATACAGGGGGCGAATTCACCCCTCCACTTT.

This clone was seen a few times. The chain uses TRBV7-9 and TRBJ1-2, with 7 bases identical to TRBD1. CDR3 length: 13 amino acids. Germline CDR1 and CDR2: SEHNR and FQNEAQ (reference sequence). Germline trimming cut 10 bases from V and 2 bases from J; bases unmatched to any gene: 7. CDR3 nucleotide sequence: TGTGCCACAGACAGGGTCTCCAACTATGGCTACACCTTC. Translated: CATDRVSNYGYTF. Full variable domain (remainder filled in from reference TRBV7-9 and TRBJ1-2): DTGVSQNPRHKITKRGQNVTFRCDPISEHNRLYWYRQTLGQGPEFLTYFQNEAQLEKSRLLSDRFSAERPKGSFSTLEIQRTEQGDSAMYLCATDRVSNYGYTFGSGTRLTVV.

CDR3 sequence reads: CSESDSTNYGYTF. CDR3 nucleotide sequence: TGCAGCGAAAGCGACTCGACTAACTATGGCTACACCTTC. The genes are TRBV29-1 and TRBJ1-2; D gene uncertain. V gave up 7 bases and J gave up 0 bases, with 12 bases separating them. Germline V gives CDR1 SQVTM, CDR2 ANQGSEA. The CDR3 length is 13 residues.

This clone occurred once. One end of the junction does not line up with germline, which may come from a read error. The V call is TRBV7-2, the J call TRBJ2-1, with TRBD2 matching over 10 bases. The CDR3 totals 15 residues. CDR1 is SGHTA and CDR2 is FQGNSA in the germline V gene. In DNA, the CDR3 is TGTGCCAGCAGCCTAGCGGGAGATAGATACAATGAGCAGTTCTTC. This gives the protein CASSLAGDRYNEQFF.

The genes are TRBV5-6 and TRBJ1-4, with TRBD1 matching 10 bases. This CDR3 has 16 residues. Per the germline V gene, CDR1 is SGHDT and CDR2 is YYEEEE. J gave up 7 bases and V 4 bases, and 10 bases lay outside the gene matches. This CDR3 is CASSPNRQGAREKLFF. In DNA form, the CDR3 reads TGTGCCAGCAGCCCGAATCGACAGGGGGCCCGTGAAAAACTGTTTTTT. Using reference TRBV5-6 and TRBJ1-4 for the parts outside the CDR3, the full variable domain is DAGVTQSPTHLIKTRGQQVTLRCSPKSGHDTVSWYQQALGQGPQFIFQYYEEEERQRGNFPDRFSGHQFPNYSSELNVNALLLGDSALYLCASSPNRQGAREKLFFGSGTQLSVL.

The V call is TRBV7-2, the J call TRBJ1-5; 10 nucleotides line up with TRBD1. Germline V gene data show CDR1 as SGHTA and CDR2 as FQGNSA. This CDR3 has 15 residues. The junction had 10 bases not matched to a gene; V was cut back by 5 bases and J by 9 bases. In DNA form, the CDR3 reads TGTGCCAGCAGCGCCGGGACAGGGGTTCAGTGGCCCCAGCATTTT. Residues: CASSAGTGVQWPQHF. The complete variable domain, with remaining parts taken from reference TRBV7-2 and TRBJ1-5, reads GAGVSQSPSNKVTEKGKDVELRCDPISGHTALYWYRQSLGQGLEFLIYFQGNSAPDKSGLPSDRFSAERTGGSVSTLTIQRTQQEDSAVYLCASSAGTGVQWPQHFGDGTRLSIL.

This clone was seen only a few times. The genes are TRBV14 and TRBJ1-1; D unresolved. Germline loops: CDR1 SGHDN, CDR2 FVKESK. The length of the CDR3 is 16 residues. The V and J ends lost 0 bases and 0 bases respectively, with 11 bases between them. This chain's CDR3 is CASSQDAGFMNTEAFF. The DNA of the CDR3 is TGTGCCAGCAGCCAAGATGCCGGGTTCATGAACACTGAAGCTTTCTTT. Full variable domain (missing parts from reference TRBV14 and TRBJ1-1): EAGVTQFPSHSVIEKGQTVTLRCDPISGHDNLYWYRRVMGKEIKFLLHFVKESKQDESGMPNNRFLAERTGGTYSTLKVQPAELEDSGVYFCASSQDAGFMNTEAFFGQGTRLTVV.

The chain is built from TRBV30 and TRBJ2-5; unclear D gene. Germline CDR1 reads GTSNPN; CDR2 reads SVGIG (reference sequence). Trimming took 0 bases from V and 0 from J, leaving 5 bases between them. The CDR3 runs 13 residues. The CDR3 protein is CAWSVSYQETQYF. As DNA, the CDR3 is TGTGCCTGGAGTGTTAGTTACCAAGAGACCCAGTACTTC.

The chain employs TRBV5-1 and TRBJ2-7; the match to TRBD1 covers 11 bases. This CDR3 region has 15 residues. Germline CDR1 reads SGHRS; CDR2 reads YFSETQ. Germline trimming cut 2 bases from V and 3 bases from J; bases unmatched to any gene: 4. The CDR3 is CASSFSGTGGYEQYF. Written as DNA, the CDR3 is TGCGCCAGCAGCTTTTCCGGGACAGGGGGCTACGAGCAGTACTTC.

The V and J genes are TRBV7-2 and TRBJ1-2; 10 bases fit TRBD1. Trimming took 5 bases from V and 8 from J; bases not matched to a gene: 5. This CDR3 has 13 amino acids. Per germline, CDR1 SGHTA and CDR2 FQGNSA. DNA of the CDR3: TGTGCCAGCAGCCAGACAGGGGGCTACGGCTACACCTTC. It specifies CASSQTGGYGYTF.

J is TRBJ2-6 and V is TRBV5-1, with 7 nucleotides matching TRBD1. V gave up 4 bases and J gave up 2 bases; unmatched junction bases: 9. The CDR3 has 17 amino acids. In germline, CDR1 is SGHRS, CDR2 YFSETQ. Here the CDR3 DNA reads TGCGCCAGCAGCCTACCGACAGGGTCGACTGGGGCCAACGTCCTGACTTTC. This codes for CASSLPTGSTGANVLTF.

This clone was observed a few times. This chain joins TRBV10-3 and TRBJ2-7, with TRBD1 matching over 9 bases. CDR3 length: 15 amino acids. Germline V gene data show CDR1 as ENHRY and CDR2 as SYGVKD. The V and J ends lost 10 bases and 0 bases, in that order; junction bases with no gene match: 10. CDR3 in amino acids: CASRRDRDPSYEQYF. The CDR3 DNA follows: TGTGCCAGCAGGAGGGACAGGGATCCCTCCTACGAGCAGTACTTC.

For the CDR3, the DNA is TGTGCCAGCAGCCAAGATGGGGGGGAGGGAGGATGGGCCGGGGAGCTGTTTTTT. Translating gives CASSQDGGEGGWAGELFF. The chain joins TRBV4-2 to TRBJ2-2; 7 positions match TRBD2. The germline V gene has CDR1 LGHNA and CDR2 YNFKEQ. Trimming removed 0 bases from V and 6 bases from J; junction bases left unmatched: 13. The CDR3 loop spans 18 amino acids.

V usage is TRBV21-1 and J usage is TRBJ2-5; the tabulated D call, TRBD1, remains unverified against the DNA. TRBV21-1 is a pseudogene. CDR3 length: 15 residues. The CDR3 DNA sequence: TGTGCCAGCAGGTCGGCAGGGGGCGGGAAAGAGACCCAGTACTTC. Encoded protein: CASRSAGGGKETQYF.

This chain uses TRBV6-6 with TRBJ2-7; 8 nucleotides align to TRBD2. The DNA end lines up better with TRBJ2-1; the J call may be wrong. The V gene's germline CDR1 is MNHNY and CDR2 SVGAGI (reference sequence). CDR3 length: 15 amino acids. The CDR3 loop is CASTLSGSVDNEQFF. Written as DNA, the CDR3 is TGTGCCAGCACCCTCAGCGGGAGTGTCGACAATGAGCAGTTCTTC.

The V gene is TRBV10-3, the J gene TRBJ2-7, with 9 positions matching TRBD2. After removal of 0 bases from V and 5 bases from J, the junction contained 11 bases not matched to a gene. Per germline, CDR1 ENHRY and CDR2 SYGVKD. The CDR3 spans 17 residues. This CDR3 reads CAISESGGAGGPNEQYF. The DNA of the CDR3 is TGTGCCATCAGTGAGTCGGGGGGGGCGGGAGGGCCAAACGAGCAGTACTTC.

The genes are TRBV25-1 and TRBJ1-1, with TRBD1 as a possible D gene (5 bases). The CDR3 is 14 amino acids. Trimming took 7 bases from V and 11 from J, leaving 23 bases between them. Germline-derived CDR1 and CDR2 are MGHDK and SYGVNS. CDR3 nucleotide sequence: TGTGCCAGCATTGGACAAACGGAACGTGGGGCTGCTTTCTTT. Residues: CASIGQTERGAAFF.

Only one count was recorded for this clone. This rearrangement joins TRBV6-1 to TRBJ1-1; weak D call: TRBD1 (6 bases). The CDR3 is 14 residues long. The germline V gene encodes CDR1 MNHNS and CDR2 SASEGT. The V end lost 1 base, the J end lost 5 bases, and 11 bases lay between the germline ends. The CDR3 coding sequence is TGTGCCAGCAGTGAAGAGGGGGAATGGACTGAAGCTTTCTTT. Translation: CASSEEGEWTEAFF.

The chain joins TRBV27 to TRBJ1-3; 7 bases line up with TRBD1. After removal of 5 bases from V and 2 bases from J, the junction contained 3 bases not matched to a gene. CDR1 and CDR2 (germline): MNHEY, SMNVEV (reference sequence). There are 14 residues in the CDR3. The CDR3 sequence is CASSMRGPGNTIYF. The CDR3 DNA reads TGTGCCAGCAGTATGAGGGGGCCTGGAAACACCATATATTTT.

The chain employs TRBV27 and TRBJ2-7, with 7 bases aligning to TRBD2. The germline V gene has CDR1 MNHEY and CDR2 SMNVEV (reference sequence). Trimming cost V 5 bases and J 7 bases; bases outside gene matches: 14. The CDR3 consists of 15 residues. The CDR3 spells CASSPAGTIPLEQYF. The CDR3 nucleotides read TGTGCCAGCAGTCCAGCCGGGACTATCCCCTTGGAGCAGTACTTC.

Only one count was recorded for this clone. V gene TRBV6-1 combines with J gene TRBJ1-5, with D uncertain. Germline CDR1 and CDR2: MNHNS and SASEGT. There are 16 residues in the CDR3. The V and J ends lost 4 bases and 0 bases respectively, with 13 bases between them. CDR3 DNA: TGTGCCAGCAGTGGCCCAAAAGACTATAGCAATCAGCCCCAGCATTTT. Protein product: CASSGPKDYSNQPQHF.

The chain recombines TRBV2 with TRBJ2-1; 10 nucleotides match TRBD2. The CDR3 spans 15 residues. With V trimmed by 5 bases and J by 5 bases, 6 bases remained unmatched. Germline CDR1 and CDR2: SNHLY and FYNNEI. In DNA form, the CDR3 reads TGTGCCAGCAGTTGGAACAGCGGGAGGGACAATGAGCAGTTCTTC. Its translation: CASSWNSGRDNEQFF.